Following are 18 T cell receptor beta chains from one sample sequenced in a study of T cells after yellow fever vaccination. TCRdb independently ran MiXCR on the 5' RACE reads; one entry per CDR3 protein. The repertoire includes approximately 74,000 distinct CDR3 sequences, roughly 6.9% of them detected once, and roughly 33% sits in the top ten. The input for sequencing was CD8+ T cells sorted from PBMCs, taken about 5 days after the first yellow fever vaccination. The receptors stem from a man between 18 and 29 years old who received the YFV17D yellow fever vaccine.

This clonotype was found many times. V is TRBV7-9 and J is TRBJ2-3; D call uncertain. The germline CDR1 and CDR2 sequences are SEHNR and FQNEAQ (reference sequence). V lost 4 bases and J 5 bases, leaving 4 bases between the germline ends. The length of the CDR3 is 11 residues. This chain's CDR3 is CASSSLDTQYF. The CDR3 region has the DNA TGTGCCAGCAGCTCCTTAGATACGCAGTATTTT.

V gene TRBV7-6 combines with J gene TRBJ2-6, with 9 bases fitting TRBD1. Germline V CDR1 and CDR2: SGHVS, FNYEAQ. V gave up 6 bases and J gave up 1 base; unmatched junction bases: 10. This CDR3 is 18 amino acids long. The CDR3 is CASSPRTGVPSGANVLTF. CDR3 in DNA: TGTGCCAGCAGTCCTCGGACAGGGGTCCCTTCTGGGGCCAACGTCCTGACTTTC.

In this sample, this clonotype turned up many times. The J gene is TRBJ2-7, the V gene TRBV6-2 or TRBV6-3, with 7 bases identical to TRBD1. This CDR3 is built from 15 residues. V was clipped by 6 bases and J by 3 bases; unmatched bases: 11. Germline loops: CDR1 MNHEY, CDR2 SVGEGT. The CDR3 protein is CASSREQGLHYEQYF. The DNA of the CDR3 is TGTGCCAGCAGCCGAGAACAGGGGCTCCACTACGAGCAGTACTTC.

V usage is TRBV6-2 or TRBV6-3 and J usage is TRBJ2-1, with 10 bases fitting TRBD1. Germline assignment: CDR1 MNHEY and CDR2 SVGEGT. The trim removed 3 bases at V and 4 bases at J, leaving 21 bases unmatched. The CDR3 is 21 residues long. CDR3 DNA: TGTGCCAGCAGTTATACCCGAGGGACAGGGGTAGTGGGTTATCGGTACAATGAGCAGTTCTTC. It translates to CASSYTRGTGVVGYRYNEQFF.

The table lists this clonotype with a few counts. The CDR3 region is CASSLGGDYEQYV. CDR3 bases: TGTGCCAGCAGCTTAGGAGGGGACTACGAGCAGTACGTC. The chain carries TRBV7-9 and TRBJ2-7; D is perhaps TRBD1 or TRBD2 (5 bases each). The germline gives CDR1 SEHNR, CDR2 FQNEAQ (reference sequence). V was cut by 1 base and J by 3 bases, with 7 bases left in between. The CDR3 has 13 residues.

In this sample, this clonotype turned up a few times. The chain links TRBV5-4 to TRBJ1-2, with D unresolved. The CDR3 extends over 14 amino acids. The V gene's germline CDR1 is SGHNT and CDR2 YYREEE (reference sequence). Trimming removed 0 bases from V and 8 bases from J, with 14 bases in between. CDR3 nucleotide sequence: TGTGCCAGCAGCTTGGCCTACGCTCCTAACGGCTACACCTTC. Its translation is CASSLAYAPNGYTF. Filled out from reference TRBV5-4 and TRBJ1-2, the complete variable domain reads ETGVTQSPTHLIKTRGQQVTLRCSSQSGHNTVSWYQQALGQGPQFIFQYYREEENGRGNFPPRFSGLQFPNYSSELNVNALELDDSALYLCASSLAYAPNGYTFGSGTRLTVV.

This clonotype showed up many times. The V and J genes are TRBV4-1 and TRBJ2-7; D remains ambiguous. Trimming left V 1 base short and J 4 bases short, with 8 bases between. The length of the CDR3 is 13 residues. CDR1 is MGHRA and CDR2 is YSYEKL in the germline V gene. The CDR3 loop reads CASSQGLNYEQYV. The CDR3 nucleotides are TGCGCCAGCAGCCAAGGGCTTAATTACGAGCAGTACGTC.

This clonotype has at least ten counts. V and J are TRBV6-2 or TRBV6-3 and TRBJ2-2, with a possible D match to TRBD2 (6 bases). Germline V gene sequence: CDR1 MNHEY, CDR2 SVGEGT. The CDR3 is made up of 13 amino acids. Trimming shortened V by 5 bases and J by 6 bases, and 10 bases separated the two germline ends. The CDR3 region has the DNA TGTGCCAGCAGTCACGGGGGACCCGGGGAGCTGTTTTTT. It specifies CASSHGGPGELFF.

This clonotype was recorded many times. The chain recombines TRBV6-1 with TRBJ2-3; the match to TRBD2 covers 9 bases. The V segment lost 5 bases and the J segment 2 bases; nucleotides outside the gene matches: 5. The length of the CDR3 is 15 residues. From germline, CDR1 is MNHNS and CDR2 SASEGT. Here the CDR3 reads CASSIAGAFTDTQYF. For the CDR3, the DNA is TGTGCCAGCAGTATAGCGGGGGCCTTCACAGATACGCAGTATTTT.

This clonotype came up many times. CDR3 sequence reads: CASSQGTTGVYEQYV. Here the CDR3 DNA reads TGTGCCAGCAGCCAAGGGACGACAGGGGTCTACGAGCAGTACGTC. The chain links TRBV3-1 to TRBJ2-7, with 8 positions matching TRBD1. Germline CDR1 LGHDT, CDR2 YNNKEL (reference sequence). CDR3 length: 15 amino acids. V lost 1 base to trimming and J lost 3 bases; unmatched junction nucleotides: 5.

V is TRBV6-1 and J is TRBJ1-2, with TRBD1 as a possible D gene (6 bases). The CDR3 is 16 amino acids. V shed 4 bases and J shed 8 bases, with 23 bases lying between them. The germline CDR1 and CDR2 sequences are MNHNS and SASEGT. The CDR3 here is CASSGGGEWSPVGYTF. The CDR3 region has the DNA TGTGCCAGCAGTGGAGGGGGGGAATGGTCTCCAGTAGGCTACACCTTC.

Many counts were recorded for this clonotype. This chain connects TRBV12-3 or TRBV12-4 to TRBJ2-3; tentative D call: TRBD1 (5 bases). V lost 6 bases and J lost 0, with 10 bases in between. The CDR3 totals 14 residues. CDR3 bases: TGTGCCAGCAGCCTGACAGTTAGCACAGATACGCAGTATTTT. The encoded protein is CASSLTVSTDTQYF.

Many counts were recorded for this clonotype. The DNA of the CDR3 is TGCGCCAGCAGCCGCCTACTAGCGGGGTCTTCCAATGAGCAGTTCTTC. This codes for CASSRLLAGSSNEQFF. The chain has TRBV4-3 and TRBJ2-1, with TRBD2 identical over 10 bases. The CDR3 is made up of 16 amino acids. CDR1 is LGHNA and CDR2 is YSLEER in the germline V gene. With V trimmed by 4 bases and J by 6 bases, 9 bases remained unmatched.

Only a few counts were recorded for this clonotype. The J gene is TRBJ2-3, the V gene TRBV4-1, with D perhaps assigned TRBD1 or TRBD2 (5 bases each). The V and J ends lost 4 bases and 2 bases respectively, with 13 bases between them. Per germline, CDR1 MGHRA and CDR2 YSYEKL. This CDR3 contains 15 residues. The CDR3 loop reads CASSRGIRPTDTQYF. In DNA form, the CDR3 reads TGCGCCAGCAGCCGGGGGATCAGACCCACAGATACGCAGTATTTT.

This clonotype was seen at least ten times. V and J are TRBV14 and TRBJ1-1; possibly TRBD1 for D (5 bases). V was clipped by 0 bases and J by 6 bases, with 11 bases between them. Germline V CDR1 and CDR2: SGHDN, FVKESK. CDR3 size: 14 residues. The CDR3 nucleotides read TGTGCCAGCAGCCAAGACCCAGGGATCGCTGAAGCTTTCTTT. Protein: CASSQDPGIAEAFF.

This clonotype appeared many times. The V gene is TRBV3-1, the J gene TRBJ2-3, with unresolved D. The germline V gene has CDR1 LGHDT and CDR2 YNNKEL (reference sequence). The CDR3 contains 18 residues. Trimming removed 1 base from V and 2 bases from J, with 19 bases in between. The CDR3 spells CASSQGMRFHGFTDTQYF. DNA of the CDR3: TGTGCCAGCAGCCAAGGCATGCGGTTTCACGGATTCACAGATACGCAGTATTTT.

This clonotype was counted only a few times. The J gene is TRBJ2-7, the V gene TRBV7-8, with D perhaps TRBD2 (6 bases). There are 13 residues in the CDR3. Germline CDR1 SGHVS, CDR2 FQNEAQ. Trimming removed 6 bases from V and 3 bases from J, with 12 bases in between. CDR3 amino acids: CASSSGLFYEQYV. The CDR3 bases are TGTGCCAGCAGTAGCGGCCTCTTCTACGAGCAGTACGTC.

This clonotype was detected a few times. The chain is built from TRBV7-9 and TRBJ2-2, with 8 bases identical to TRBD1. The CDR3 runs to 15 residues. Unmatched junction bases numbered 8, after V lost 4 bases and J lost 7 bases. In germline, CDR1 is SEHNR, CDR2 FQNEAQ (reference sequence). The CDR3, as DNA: TGTGCCAGCAGCTCCGGACAGGGTGAAGGCGGGGAGCTGTTTTTT. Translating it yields CASSSGQGEGGELFF.